This T cell receptor beta chain is from a study of OX40 agonist ivuxolimab in advanced cancers. Some background on the complete study: Ivuxolimab, which targeted the costimulatory receptor OX40 (CD134), was an agonistic, fully human IgG2 monoclonal antibody. Intravenous ivuxolimab was administered to patients every 2 weeks at six dose levels: 0.01, 0.1, 0.3, 1.5, 3 and 10 mg/kg. Of the approximately 50 patients in dose escalation, about 20 had hepatocellular carcinoma, some 15 had melanoma, 9 had renal cell carcinoma and 9 had head and neck cancer. In the dose-escalation cohort, nearly 85% of patients were male, and the mean age was roughly 60 years with a range of roughly 23 to 79. Prior anti-PD-1, anti-PD-L1 or anti-CTLA-4 therapy was permitted, and checkpoint inhibitors had been received by under 50% of dose-escalation patients. Partial responses were achieved by three dose-escalation patients, of whom one had hepatocellular carcinoma and two had cutaneous melanoma. The point of sequencing TCRbeta in the periphery was to test whether ivuxolimab changed TCR sequence diversity and drove clonal T-cell expansion. The paper describes the monotherapy dose-escalation part (N of about 47 patients) of the phase I trial of ivuxolimab. Study-wide conclusions, independent of this receptor: In the 0.1-3.0 mg/kg groups, partial responders were among the patients with the lowest normalized peripheral clonal expansion, particularly in CD8+ T cells. The antigen specificity of the peripheral T cells that underwent clonal expansion was not determined. At doses of 0.1 to 3.0 mg/kg, clonal expansion of both CD4+ and CD8+ T cells in blood was seen between baseline and week 6. After ivuxolimab, expanded clones were on average more numerous among CD8+ T cells than among CD4+ T cells. Low levels of normalized T-cell clonal expansion were also seen in some patients who did not respond.

Genomic DNA was extracted from sorted cells for sequencing of the TCRbeta CDR3 region. The immunoSEQ Assay was used for sequencing of TCRbeta CDR3 regions. TCRdb took this table from immuneACCESS and kept in-frame rearrangements with V and J called. Such tables lack part of the clones; where checked against another copy, unresolved V genes explain under half of the gap, and the rest is unexplained. The sample yields about 67,000 clones; roughly nine tenths were counted once. In total, the top ten clones hold roughly 2.2% of the sample. Patients with autoimmune disease history or receiving systemic immunosuppression were excluded from the trial. Peripheral blood for TCR sequencing was collected from all dose cohorts at baseline, on cycle 4 day 1, and on cycle 7 day 1. The samples were drawn from a first-in-human, open-label, multicenter phase I dose-escalation trial of ivuxolimab. Adults with locally advanced or metastatic head and neck squamous cell, hepatocellular, melanoma or renal cell carcinoma were enrolled in the trial. Before TCR sequencing, CD4+ T cells and CD8+ T cells were sorted from peripheral blood as separate populations.

V loses 2 bases, J loses 1 base, and the germline ends lie 6 bases apart. The CDR3 measures 14 amino acids from cysteine to phenylalanine. Solely the CDR3 DNA is kept, with 42 bases framed from the first base. CDR1 and CDR2 are read off the germline V gene as MNHEY and SVGAGI. As for this clone: Its antigen target is currently unknown. No base-level quality is on record; no much larger clone is a single base apart.

The receptor comes from an adult with an advanced solid tumor such as melanoma, head and neck, liver or kidney cancer. The chain is assembled from TRBV6-5 and TRBJ2-4, and possibly TRBD2, on 6 matching bases. The starting material was CD4+ or CD8+ T cells sorted from blood, obtained in a trial of the OX40 agonist ivuxolimab. The CDR3 in this case is CASSYRGAKNIQYF. At the DNA level, the sequence is TGTGCCAGCAGTTACCGGGGGGCCAAAAACATTCAGTACTTC.